Below, one TCR beta chain is given with its context. Its antigen has not been determined. The record has no base qualities; no much larger clone is one base away. The junction shows trimming of 0 bases on V and 9 bases on J, plus 13 bases between the germline ends. Reading the germline V gene gives CDR1 SGHRS and CDR2 YFSETQ. The CDR3 runs 15 residues from the cysteine to the phenylalanine. Only CDR3 DNA remains: 45 bases, in frame from the first base. Libraries were prepared through the immunoSEQ multiplex PCR assay. For the multiplex PCR, a mixture combining 60 forward primers for TCR Vbeta segments and 13 reverse primers for TCR Jbeta segments was used. The CDR3 region of rearranged TCR beta genes was amplified from genomic DNA by a multiplex PCR assay. On the Illumina HiSeq System, the amplified TCR beta libraries were sequenced as 87-base-pair reads. As for how the authors treated the data: Across the 600 to 700 repertoires, a later analysis counted tens of millions of unique TCR beta chains, roughly 11 million of which were shared by at least two donors. Raw reads were error-corrected and collapsed into unique sequences with a nearest-neighbor algorithm that merged closely related sequences to remove PCR and sequencing errors. To assign V, D and J gene segments, CDR3 sequences were aligned to IMGT reference sequences. Each retained sequence needed at least a six-nucleotide match to both a V gene segment and a J gene segment. A rearrangement counted as productive if the CDR3 had no stop codons and remained in frame with V and J, and every other rearrangement counted as non-productive. CDR3 was defined according to IMGT convention as the region running from the second conserved V-encoded cysteine to the conserved J-encoded phenylalanine. Sequences without an unambiguous match to a single V gene segment were excluded from the earlier analysis of several hundred of the donors. In an earlier analysis of some 590 of the donors, V segments were called functional above 56.7% productive rearrangements and were called segregating when the between-donor standard deviation exceeded 5%. A statistical classification framework was built to diagnose cytomegalovirus status from the catalog of TCR beta chain sequences. V and J gene assignment, in a later analysis, came from comparing TCR nucleotide sequences with IMGT/GENE-DB human TR gene sequences. A later analysis assigned CDR3 sequences and most-parsimonious VDJ recombination scenarios with the TCRdist pipeline. In a later analysis, every TCR beta chain was defined by the combination of its CDR3 amino acid sequence and its V-gene family, and reads without a unique V-gene family were dropped. To address suspected cross-contamination and a sequencing artifact, a later analysis removed a few hundred highly shared, low-generation-probability nucleotide sequences. In a later analysis, a clonal expansion index was calculated for each public chain from normalized within-repertoire ranks of inferred template counts. A later analysis computed generation probabilities with a VDJ recombination model fitted to out-of-frame rearrangements, and checked the results against IGoR. In a later analysis, hypergeometric tests were used to score TCR-TCR, TCR-HLA and TCR-CMV co-occurrence, with a repertoire-size bias correction applied to TCR pairs. In a later analysis, false discovery rates were estimated by permuting HLA or CMV assignments 20 times. A later analysis grouped co-occurring TCRs with DBSCAN, adding TCRdist sequence similarity when clustering within HLA-allele-positive subsets. Repertoires with fewer than 30,000 or more than 120,000 public chains were left out of co-occurrence clustering, as were five repertoires with anomalous nucleotide sharing. As stored in TCRdb, this immuneACCESS dataset retains in-frame rearrangements with V and J assigned. A fraction of the clones does not appear; measured against another copy, unresolved V genes explain less than half of the discrepancy, and the remainder lacks a known reason. D and trimming come from the DNA, and the V and J calls and clone size come from that table. Within this sample are more than 100,000 clones, with around 83% of them counted one time only. Around 8.1% of the sample lies in the top ten.

The data were taken from a study of cytomegalovirus exposure and HLA in healthy donors (dated by TCRdb to about 2017). For context, the study as a whole: An earlier analysis of several hundred of the donors reported about 300 Gb of sequence data and 117 million unique TCR beta sequences obtained from about 200 million T cells. To predict cytomegalovirus infection status, the study combined high-throughput TCR immunosequencing, statistical association of individual TCRs with disease status, and machine learning. About 310 gigabases of sequencing data and approximately 93 million unique TCR sequences were included in an early release covering under 650 HLA-typed donors. Every repertoire in the discovery cohort had been generated on one and the same sequencing platform. The study profiled the T cell repertoires of fewer than 850 subjects by immunosequencing and related them to cytomegalovirus serostatus. In an earlier analysis of a few hundred of the donors, high-throughput TCR beta sequencing was used to judge whether each TCR beta V gene segment behaved as functional or pseudogenic. Typing coverage varied by locus: roughly 620-640 donors for A, B, C, DRB1 and DQB1; some 520 for DQA1; 606 for DPA1; around 450 for DPB1. Among around 400 genotyped donors of the cohort, an average of approximately 240,000 unique TCR beta nucleotide sequences was sequenced per donor, of which approximately 18% were non-productive. Donor age, sex, ethnicity and CMV serostatus were compiled together with the repertoire data. Among the roughly 400 genotyped donors, approximately 77% belonged to the genetic ancestry cluster associated with self-reported Caucasian donors. In addition to the first cohort of 650 to 750 subjects, a separate validation cohort of 120 different subjects was used. Both class I and class II loci were covered by HLA typing, at four-digit resolution. Several DR-DQ haplotypes were treated as single units for association and clustering because of strong linkage in the cohort. The study aimed to test whether cataloging public T cell receptors could reveal signatures of past pathogen exposure. A later genetic analysis took genome-wide SNP genotypes for about 55% of the 666 donors and used that subset as a discovery cohort. Rather than drawing on any new phenotypic data, the later analysis identified candidate immune exposures from TCR beta sequences and the way those sequences occurred across donors. A later analysis re-examined previously published TCR beta repertoires from hundreds of donors and added high-resolution HLA genotyping to investigate patterns of TCR occurrence.

The cohort was made up of 650 to 700 healthy bone marrow donors. All cohort members were sampled while nominally healthy, although unrecorded immune exposures were likely present. The donor was CMV seropositive and was included in the group of 270 or so seropositive cohort members. A peripheral blood sample was collected from each donor, and TCR beta sequencing was performed on peripheral blood mononuclear cells. The Qiagen DNeasy Blood Extraction Kit was used to extract genomic DNA from the blood cell samples. What the authors observed across the whole study: Because HLA typing was missing for some donors at each locus, association tests included only the typed subset. The classifier was reported to diagnose cytomegalovirus status with high specificity and sensitivity in both the original and validation cohorts. According to a later genetic analysis, donors in an Asian-associated ancestry cluster had fewer N-insertions in productive TCRs than the approximately 650-donor mean. A total of roughly 160 TCR beta chains were listed by the study as associated with cytomegalovirus. An association between a missense DCLRE1C variant and V-gene and J-gene trimming of TCR beta chains was found in a later genetic analysis and replicated in an independent cohort. This cohort had only TCR beta chains sequenced, and the lack of alpha or paired-chain data limited which features could be detected. In a later analysis, most CMV-associated TCR beta chains were found to appear HLA-restricted, with HLA associations seemingly driven largely by CMV exposure. In a later analysis, HLA-associated TCR beta chains showed more clonal expansion and lower generation probabilities than non-associated chains that were equally common. The presence/absence analyses assumed that sequencing depth was roughly uniform across donors, and that assumption may not be true. According to the authors, the approach could potentially be generalized to other disease states and immunological phenotypes. In an earlier analysis of around 600 of the donors, most TCR beta V segments were observed in productive rearrangements about 90% or about 30% of the time, broadly matching IMGT annotations. Three of the identified cytomegalovirus-associated TCR beta chains were confirmed in vitro to be specific for cytomegalovirus antigens. A later analysis reported that several top co-occurrence clusters appeared linked to parvovirus B19, influenza, CMV and Epstein-Barr virus. A later analysis found that TCR association rates varied across HLA loci, with DRB1 alleles showing the most associated TCRs and HLA-C alleles the fewest. Correlated functional status among segregating V segments might be attributable to linkage disequilibrium, but an unknown experimental factor could not be ruled out. The earlier analysis of about 600 of the donors excluded 15 to 20 rarely observed V segments, including chromosome 9 orphons, because counts were too low. The sequencing pipeline was judged likely to have produced a cluster of highly shared sequence variants as a technical artifact. The 87-base-pair reads could not distinguish some IMGT-functional V segments, including TRBV6-2 and TRBV6-3, so those segments were excluded. While some public TCRs were present in many individuals, most TCR sequences turned up only very rarely across donors. A later analysis associated 16,951 TCR beta sequences with specific HLA alleles at a false discovery rate of 0.05. Strong co-occurrence of HLA alleles, especially DR and DQ, made assigning TCR associations to individual alleles difficult. A further reported finding was that TCR beta sequences accurately predicted the HLA-A and HLA-B alleles for most subjects in the first cohort. CMV serostatus was the only immune exposure information available for the cohort.

The TCR was taken from a woman aged 45 to 65 in good health and CMV-seropositive. The source material was PBMCs. The chain uses TRBV5-1 and TRBJ1-6; the D segment cannot be called with confidence. The CDR3 reads as follows: CASSLGQANGSPLHF. The DNA sequence is as follows: TGCGCCAGCAGCTTGGGGCAGGCCAACGGTTCACCCCTCCACTTT.